This is a list of T cell receptor beta chains from one sample in a study of technical replicates of blood from four donors. Method: immunoSEQ multiplex PCR; TCRdb's copy keeps in-frame clones and lacks some. The sample comprises 75,000 to 100,000 clones, roughly 94% of which are singletons, and 0.3% to 0.35% rests with the top ten. Source material: T cells isolated from PBMCs. The receptors originated from a human donor in good health. CDR3s include the opening cysteine and the closing phenylalanine or tryptophan. The D gene is left open where the match is weak. Clone size, where shown, is once, few, many, or a class for clones that have expanded.

J gene,clone size,V gene,D gene,CDR3 protein,CDR3 DNA
TRBJ1-1,-,TRBV7-3,-,CASSRGFEDTEAFF,TGTGCCAGCAGCCGGGGATTTGAGGACACTGAAGCTTTCTTT
TRBJ2-1,-,TRBV7-6,-,CASSLLVEYNEQFF,TGTGCCAGCAGCTTACTTGTGGAGTACAATGAGCAGTTCTTC
TRBJ1-3,-,TRBV5-1,TRBD1,CASSSEGQTGNTIYF,TGCGCCAGCAGCTCGGAGGGACAGACTGGAAACACCATATATTTT
TRBJ2-1,-,TRBV13,-,CASSFGSSYNEQFF,TGTGCCAGCAGCTTTGGGAGCTCCTACAATGAGCAGTTCTTC
TRBJ1-5,-,TRBV5-5,-,CASSFGGPSNQPQHF,TGTGCCAGCAGCTTCGGGGGGCCAAGCAATCAGCCCCAGCATTTT
TRBJ2-7,-,TRBV5-4,TRBD2,CASSFSGRVGEQYF,TGTGCCAGCAGCTTTAGCGGGAGGGTGGGGGAGCAGTACTTC
TRBJ1-5,once,TRBV6-1,-,CASNKGLRQPQHF,TGTGCCAGCAATAAGGGGCTGAGGCAGCCCCAGCATTTT
TRBJ2-1,-,TRBV7-3,TRBD2,CASGTSYNEQFF,TGTGCCAGCGGGACTAGCTACAATGAGCAGTTCTTC
TRBJ2-1,-,TRBV27,TRBD2,CASSLSGRGNEQFF,TGTGCCAGCAGTTTGAGCGGGAGGGGTAATGAGCAGTTCTTC
TRBJ2-5,-,TRBV6-4,TRBD2,CASSDSTSSGQETQYF,TGTGCCAGCAGTGACTCAACGTCTAGCGGGCAAGAGACCCAGTACTTC
TRBJ2-2,-,TRBV2,-,CASSLGLTGELFF,TGTGCCAGCAGTCTCGGACTGACCGGGGAGCTGTTTTTT
TRBJ2-1,-,TRBV7-9,TRBD1,CASSLEQGANPYNEQFF,TGTGCCAGCAGCTTAGAACAGGGGGCCAACCCCTACAATGAGCAGTTCTTC
TRBJ1-2,-,TRBV19,-,CASSIRETNGYTF,TGTGCCAGTAGTATCCGGGAGACCAACGGCTACACCTTC
TRBJ2-7,-,TRBV7-6,TRBD2,CASSLAPPSGTLSSYEQYF,TGTGCCAGCAGCTTAGCCCCTCCTAGCGGGACCTTAAGCTCCTACGAGCAGTACTTC
TRBJ2-7,-,TRBV6-6,-,CASSWDFGSYEQYF,TGTGCCAGCAGCTGGGACTTTGGGTCCTACGAGCAGTACTTC
TRBJ2-3,-,TRBV14,-,CASSQDILASRSTDTQYF,TGTGCCAGCAGCCAAGATATCCTGGCTAGCCGAAGCACAGATACGCAGTATTTT
TRBJ2-7,-,TRBV11-3,TRBD1,CASSLGDRGYEQYF,TGTGCCAGCAGCCTGGGGGACAGGGGTTACGAGCAGTACTTC
TRBJ2-1,-,TRBV2,TRBD1,CASSQSGQGYNEQFF,TGTGCCAGCAGTCAGTCGGGACAGGGCTACAATGAGCAGTTCTTC
TRBJ2-7,-,TRBV19,TRBD1,CASSPGTGGYEQYF,TGTGCCAGCAGTCCAGGGACAGGGGGCTACGAGCAGTACTTC
TRBJ1-2,-,TRBV6-1,TRBD1,CASSARTGTGGYGYTF,TGTGCCAGCAGTGCTCGGACCGGGACAGGGGGCTATGGCTACACCTTC
TRBJ2-5,-,TRBV7-9,TRBD2,CASSRLAGGGETQYF,TGTGCCAGCAGCCGACTAGCGGGAGGGGGAGAGACCCAGTACTTC
TRBJ1-1,-,TRBV19,TRBD1,CASTARDRRNTEAFF,TGTGCCAGTACTGCCCGGGACAGACGGAACACTGAAGCTTTCTTT
TRBJ2-3,-,TRBV5-6,-,CASSLGVRSTDTQYF,TGTGCCAGCAGCCTGGGGGTAAGGAGTACAGATACGCAGTATTTT
TRBJ2-1,-,TRBV11-2,-,CASSLHNEQFF,TGTGCCAGCAGCCTCCACAATGAGCAGTTCTTC
TRBJ1-1,-,TRBV13,TRBD1,CASSGSRDRGQAFF,TGTGCCAGCAGTGGCTCCCGGGACAGGGGGCAAGCTTTCTTT
TRBJ1-4,once,TRBV12-2,-,CASRPRDTENEKLFF,TGTGCAAGTCGCCCCCGGGACACCGAAAATGAAAAACTGTTTTTT
TRBJ2-7,once,TRBV9,TRBD1,CASSGGDRGDEQYF,TGTGCCAGCAGCGGAGGCGACAGGGGGGACGAGCAGTACTTC
TRBJ1-4,-,TRBV19,TRBD1,CASSMGTGAFNEKLFF,TGTGCCAGTAGTATGGGGACAGGAGCGTTTAATGAAAAACTGTTTTTT
TRBJ2-3,-,TRBV7-6,-,CASSLGIGGSTDTQYF,TGTGCCAGCAGCTTAGGGATAGGGGGTAGCACAGATACGCAGTATTTT
TRBJ1-5,-,TRBV5-8,TRBD1,CASSLGTGNQPQHF,TGTGCCAGCAGCTTGGGGACAGGGAATCAGCCCCAGCATTTT
TRBJ2-1,once,TRBV30,TRBD2,CAWTRLAFSYNEQFF,TGTGCCTGGACTAGACTAGCGTTCTCCTACAATGAGCAGTTCTTC
TRBJ1-3,-,TRBV15,-,CATTPRGSSGNTIYF,TGTGCCACAACCCCGAGGGGGAGCTCTGGAAACACCATATATTTT
TRBJ1-1,-,TRBV9,-,CASSAGASSGEAFF,TGTGCCAGCAGCGCCGGAGCCTCGTCCGGTGAAGCTTTCTTT
TRBJ2-1,-,TRBV9,-,CASSGSVYNEQFF,TGTGCCAGCAGCGGCTCAGTCTACAATGAGCAGTTCTTC
TRBJ2-7,-,TRBV11-2,-,CASSPQGRYEQYF,TGTGCCAGCAGCCCACAGGGGAGGTACGAGCAGTACTTC
TRBJ2-5,-,TRBV5-1,-,CASSLRAASGQETQYF,TGCGCCAGCAGCCTACGGGCGGCGAGCGGTCAAGAGACCCAGTACTTC
TRBJ2-2,-,TRBV2,TRBD2,CASSDKAGGSGTGELFF,TGTGCCAGCAGTGATAAGGCGGGAGGCTCTGGCACCGGGGAGCTGTTTTTT
TRBJ2-5,-,TRBV23-1,-,CASTQGQGETQYF,TGCGCCAGCACCCAGGGTCAAGGAGAGACCCAGTACTTC
TRBJ2-3,-,TRBV18,-,CASSTDTDTQYF,TGTGCCAGCTCAACAGACACAGATACGCAGTATTTT
TRBJ2-7,-,TRBV7-9,-,CASSLFDYKEQYF,TGTGCCAGCAGCTTATTCGACTATAAAGAGCAGTACTTC